The 26 T cell receptor beta chains presented below share a single source sample, sequenced in a study of T cells after yellow fever vaccination. TCRdb reprocessed the 5' RACE reads via MiXCR and lists one record per CDR3 protein. The table records roughly 16,000 distinct CDR3 sequences, around 4% of them present only once. The material sequenced was PBMCs, either bulk or a sorted T-cell subset (CD4+, CD8+, memory, or dextramer-sorted; not recorded which), taken 15 days after the yellow fever booster vaccination. Source of these receptors: a man younger than 45 who received the YFV17D yellow fever vaccine.

This clonotype was picked up many times. This chain joins TRBV20-1 and TRBJ2-1; 9 bases agree with TRBD2. V shed 0 bases and J 2 bases; nucleotides not matched to a gene: 5. The CDR3 has 16 residues. Germline V lookup: CDR1 DFQATT, CDR2 SNEGSKA (reference sequence). CDR3 in DNA: TGCAGTGCTAGAGATAGGGCGGGAGGGACCTACAATGAGCAGTTCTTC. Amino acid sequence: CSARDRAGGTYNEQFF.

This clonotype was seen at least ten times. The gene calls are TRBV7-9 and TRBJ2-6, with a tentative D call TRBD1 (6 bases). Trimming left V 6 bases short and J 2 bases short, with 11 bases between. CDR1 and CDR2 (germline): SEHNR, FQNEAQ (reference sequence). The CDR3 is 15 amino acids. CDR3: CASREQGAGANVLTF. For the CDR3, the DNA is TGTGCCAGCAGGGAACAGGGAGCTGGGGCCAACGTCCTGACTTTC. Based on the CDR3 plus reference TRBV7-9 and TRBJ2-6, the full variable domain is DTGVSQNPRHKITKRGQNVTFRCDPISEHNRLYWYRQTLGQGPEFLTYFQNEAQLEKSRLLSDRFSAERPKGSFSTLEIQRTEQGDSAMYLCASREQGAGANVLTFGAGSRLTVL.

The table lists this clonotype with many counts. CDR3 residues: CASSQVTYNEQFF. As DNA, the CDR3 is TGCGCCAGCAGCCAAGTAACATACAATGAGCAGTTCTTC. V gene TRBV4-3 combines with J gene TRBJ2-1; D call uncertain. The V end lost 1 base, the J end lost 4 bases, and 5 bases lay between the germline ends. The CDR3 runs 13 residues. Germline values: CDR1 LGHNA, CDR2 YSLEER.

This clonotype qualifies as medium-sized (0.01 to 0.1%). V and J are TRBV7-2 and TRBJ2-1; no clear D. Trimming removed 0 bases at V and 7 bases at J, with 7 bases between. Germline CDR1 reads SGHTA; CDR2 reads FQGNSA. The CDR3 is 13 amino acids. DNA of the CDR3: TGTGCCAGCAGCTTAGCGAATTGGAATGAGCAGTTCTTC. It yields the protein CASSLANWNEQFF.

This clonotype was observed at least ten times. V usage is TRBV6-2 or TRBV6-3 and J usage is TRBJ2-7; unclear D gene. The CDR3 is 11 amino acids. Germline V gene lookup returns CDR1 MNHEY and CDR2 SVGEGT. Trimming shortened V by 4 bases and J by 4 bases, and 5 bases separated the two germline ends. The CDR3 DNA sequence: TGTGCCAGCAGTTCCGAATACGAGCAGTACTTC. Translation gives CASSSEYEQYF.

Ten or more counts support this clonotype. The chain is built from TRBV7-2 and TRBJ2-1; the D call may be TRBD1 or TRBD2 (6 bases each). Trimming pared 3 bases from V and 6 bases from J, leaving 12 bases between. Germline V gene sequence: CDR1 SGHTA, CDR2 FQGNSA. There are 14 residues in the CDR3. The CDR3 nucleotides read TGTGCCAGCAGCTTGACCAGGGGAGGCAATGAGCAGTTCTTC. Its protein product is CASSLTRGGNEQFF.

The table lists this clonotype with many counts. The chain carries TRBV9 and TRBJ2-3, with 9 bases lining up with TRBD1. CDR1 is SGDLS and CDR2 is YYNGEE in the germline V gene. The CDR3 is 15 residues long. The V and J ends lost 3 bases and 0 bases, in that order; junction bases with no gene match: 2. The DNA for the CDR3 is TGTGCCAGCAGCGAACAGGGGGCTAGCACAGATACGCAGTATTTT. Translating gives CASSEQGASTDTQYF.

There are many counts of this clonotype. The rearrangement uses TRBV5-5 and TRBJ2-7; 8 bases align to TRBD1. Germline V gene lookup returns CDR1 SGHKS and CDR2 YYEKEE (reference sequence). Germline trimming cut 5 bases from V and 3 bases from J; bases unmatched to any gene: 7. CDR3 length: 14 residues. The CDR3 DNA sequence: TGTGCCAGCAGAACCGGGACAGGTGACTACGAGCAGTACTTC. This sequence encodes CASRTGTGDYEQYF. Complete variable domain (other parts from reference TRBV5-5 and TRBJ2-7): DAGVTQSPTHLIKTRGQQVTLRCSPISGHKSVSWYQQVLGQGPQFIFQYYEKEERGRGNFPDRFSARQFPNYSSELNVNALLLGDSALYLCASRTGTGDYEQYFGPGTRLTVT.

This clonotype has at least ten counts. The genes are TRBV20-1 and TRBJ2-1, with TRBD2 matching 14 bases. J gave up 8 bases and V 8 bases, and 14 bases lay outside the gene matches. CDR3 length: 16 residues. Looked up from germline, CDR1 is DFQATT and CDR2 is SNEGSKA (reference sequence). In DNA, the CDR3 is TGCAGTACCCACCCGACTAGCGGGAGGGTCAAGGATGAGCAGTTCTTC. This sequence encodes CSTHPTSGRVKDEQFF.

The chain recombines TRBV10-3 with TRBJ1-1, with D hard to call. V was pared by 0 bases and J by 4 bases, with 9 bases between. There are 14 residues in the CDR3. The germline V gene has CDR1 ENHRY and CDR2 SYGVKD. The CDR3 loop reads CAISESRRFTEAFF. In nucleotides, the CDR3 is TGTGCCATCAGTGAGTCACGGAGGTTCACTGAAGCTTTCTTT.

At least ten counts were recorded for this clonotype. This sequence joins TRBV5-6 and TRBJ2-1; D is perhaps TRBD1 or TRBD2 (5 bases each). The CDR3 contains 12 residues. Germline CDR1 SGHDT, CDR2 YYEEEE. Trimming shortened V by 4 bases and J by 8 bases, and 10 bases separated the two germline ends. The CDR3 sequence: CASSPGTDEQFF. CDR3 in DNA: TGTGCCAGCAGCCCAGGGACCGATGAGCAGTTCTTC.

This clonotype was recorded many times. The chain uses TRBV6-5 and TRBJ2-3; no reliable D call. The V end lost 9 bases, the J end lost 2 bases, and 9 bases lay between the germline ends. Looked up from germline, CDR1 is MNHEY and CDR2 is SVGAGI. There are 12 residues in the CDR3. In DNA, the CDR3 is TGTGCCAGTGGCAAGGACACAGATACGCAGTATTTT. Translated, it gives CASGKDTDTQYF.

This clonotype was seen ten or more times. The V gene is TRBV11-2, the J gene TRBJ2-7; 8 bases are shared with TRBD1. The ends lost 2 bases at V and 6 bases at J; junction bases unmatched: 12. Germline CDR1 and CDR2: SGHAT and FQNNGV. The CDR3 consists of 16 residues. Here the CDR3 reads CASSLFPGTGIFEQYF. The CDR3 DNA sequence: TGTGCCAGCAGCTTATTCCCCGGGACAGGCATCTTCGAGCAGTACTTC.

This clonotype has a count of ten or more. The rearrangement joins TRBV7-2 to TRBJ2-1; D might be TRBD2 (7 bases). CDR1 and CDR2 from the germline V gene are SGHTA and FQGNSA. The CDR3 covers 13 residues. CDR3 protein: CVCGGHVYNEQFF. CDR3 in DNA: TGTGTCTGCGGGGGACACGTATACAATGAGCAGTTCTTC.

The table lists this clonotype with many counts. This chain joins TRBV4-3 and TRBJ2-7; the D gene is possibly TRBD1 (6 bases). The V end lost 2 bases, the J end lost 4 bases, and 15 bases lay between the germline ends. Germline-derived CDR1 and CDR2 are LGHNA and YSLEER. The CDR3 runs 15 residues. The CDR3 spells CASSQLPQGSYEQYF. As DNA, the CDR3 is TGCGCCAGCAGCCAACTCCCCCAGGGGTCTTACGAGCAGTACTTC.

This clonotype was seen only a few times. The chain joins TRBV20-1 to TRBJ2-2; 11 positions agree with TRBD1. CDR1 is DFQATT, CDR2 SNEGSKA, per germline (reference sequence). The CDR3 runs 16 residues. The V segment lost 3 bases and the J segment 7 bases; nucleotides outside the gene matches: 10. DNA for the CDR3: TGCAGTGCTAGTACCCCGGGACAGGGGGAGGTCGGGGAGCTGTTTTTT. Translation: CSASTPGQGEVGELFF.

This clonotype was observed many times. CDR3 nucleotide sequence: TGTGCCAGCAGCAACCGGGACAGGGTTCATTATAGCAATCAGCCCCAGCATTTT. It specifies CASSNRDRVHYSNQPQHF. The chain employs TRBV12-3 or TRBV12-4 and TRBJ1-5, with 9 nucleotides matching TRBD1. V trimming: 6 bases; J trimming: 0 bases; junction bases outside the gene matches: 12. This CDR3 has 18 residues.

This clonotype showed up many times. The chain has TRBV9 and TRBJ2-3; D unclear. Germline CDR1 is SGDLS and CDR2 is YYNGEE. V lost 1 base and J 0 bases, leaving 3 bases between the germline ends. The CDR3 contains 13 residues. CDR3 loop: CASSVTSTDTQYF. In DNA, the CDR3 is TGTGCCAGCAGCGTAACTAGCACAGATACGCAGTATTTT.

This clonotype was recorded many times. The V gene is TRBV5-1, the J gene TRBJ2-1; 10 positions match TRBD2. V shed 0 bases, J shed 2 bases, and the junction held 8 bases outside the gene matches. The CDR3 loop spans 18 amino acids. Germline V CDR1 and CDR2: SGHRS, YFSETQ. CDR3 in DNA: TGCGCCAGCAGCTTGGCTATTATAGCGGGGGGCGCCTACAATGAGCAGTTCTTC. Its protein is CASSLAIIAGGAYNEQFF.

In its sample, this clonotype is medium-sized. The chain carries TRBV27 and TRBJ2-1; D gene uncertain. Germline V gene sequence: CDR1 MNHEY, CDR2 SMNVEV (reference sequence). Trimming shortened V by 3 bases and J by 4 bases, and 7 bases separated the two germline ends. The CDR3 loop spans 13 amino acids. Here the CDR3 DNA reads TGTGCCAGCAGTTTCTCCCGATACAATGAGCAGTTCTTC. Translating gives CASSFSRYNEQFF.

This clonotype has at least ten counts. For the CDR3, the DNA is TGTGCCAGCTCACCACAGAAGGGTAGCGAGCAGTACTTC. It encodes CASSPQKGSEQYF. The V gene is TRBV18, the J gene TRBJ2-7; D gene uncertain. This CDR3 spans 13 amino acids. The germline gives CDR1 KGHSH, CDR2 LQKENI. The V gene lost 1 base and the J gene lost 6 bases, with 10 bases spanning the gap. Combining the CDR3 with reference TRBV18 and TRBJ2-7 gives the whole variable domain NAGVMQNPRHLVRRRGQEARLRCSPMKGHSHVYWYRQLPEEGLKFMVYLQKENIIDESGMPKERFSAEFPKEGPSILRIQQVVRGDSAAYFCASSPQKGSEQYFGPGTRLTVT.

This clonotype was seen ten or more times. V is TRBV19 and J is TRBJ1-5; D ambiguous. Germline CDR1 is LNHDA and CDR2 is SQIVND (reference sequence). V lost 10 bases and J 3 bases, leaving 16 bases between the germline ends. This CDR3 is built from 14 residues. The CDR3 DNA sequence: TGTGCCACCTCTAGTTTAGGCGACAATCAGCCCCAGCATTTT. As protein: CATSSLGDNQPQHF.

This clonotype was seen repeatedly, ten times or more. The chain recombines TRBV6-2 or TRBV6-3 with TRBJ2-2; D gene ambiguous. There are 13 residues in the CDR3. V lost 5 bases and J lost 5, with 9 bases in between. CDR1 and CDR2 from the germline V gene are MNHEY and SVGEGT. CDR3 sequence (DNA): TGTGCCAGCAGTCCCCGTGGAACCGGGGAGCTGTTTTTT. This gives the protein CASSPRGTGELFF.

This clonotype was seen many times. CDR3 residues: CASSYSRAGTGELFF. CDR3 DNA sequence: TGTGCCAGCAGTTACTCGAGGGCCGGCACCGGGGAGCTGTTTTTT. The V and J genes are TRBV6-2 or TRBV6-3 and TRBJ2-2; weak D call: TRBD2 (5 bases). V was trimmed by 0 bases and J by 4 bases, leaving 9 bases between them. The CDR3 is 15 residues long. CDR1 and CDR2 from the germline V gene are MNHEY and SVGEGT.

This clonotype has ten or more counts. The chain recombines TRBV29-1 with TRBJ1-2, with a tentative D call TRBD1 (5 bases). The CDR3 loop spans 13 amino acids. Trimming pared 3 bases from V and 7 bases from J, leaving 15 bases between. The germline CDR1 and CDR2 sequences are SQVTM and ANQGSEA. The CDR3 bases are TGCAGCGTTGACCTACAGGCAACTGGTGGCTACACCTTC. Amino acid sequence: CSVDLQATGGYTF.

The chain employs TRBV4-2 and TRBJ2-3; TRBD2 matches at 9 bases. The CDR3 contains 16 residues. Trimming took 10 bases from V and 0 from J; bases not matched to a gene: 11. CDR1 and CDR2 (germline): LGHNA, YNFKEQ. The CDR3 reads CAMSPGLAGSTDTQYF. CDR3 in DNA: TGTGCCATGAGCCCTGGGCTAGCGGGGAGCACAGATACGCAGTATTTT.